This T cell receptor beta chain is drawn from a study of T cells in localized non-small cell lung cancer. Trimming took 3 bases from V and 0 from J, leaving 10 bases between them. The CDR3 contains 14 residues. CDR1 and CDR2 from the germline V gene are SGDLS and YYNGEE. TCRdb keeps only in-frame clones here, not all; method: immunoSEQ multiplex PCR. The sample lists 25,000 to 40,000 clones, approximately 78% occurring once. The sequence came from a male donor aged 60 or over with stage II squamous cell lung carcinoma. The sample was peripheral blood, taken before any cancer treatment. The chain couples TRBV9 to TRBJ2-7; possible D gene TRBD2, 7 bases. CDR3 coding DNA: TGTGCCAGCAGCGAGGGGGGGAGCTCCTACGAGCAGTACTTC. Protein sequence: CASSEGGSSYEQYF.